The source of this TCR beta chain is a study of blood T cell repertoires in COVID-19. Study-level information: From the United States, Italy and Spain came samples of acute and convalescent COVID-19. T cells, B-cell-depleted T cells, or PBMCs supplied cDNA or gDNA.

In the authors' workflow: Estimation of nucleated cell counts relied on the amplification of reference gene primers. Here immunoSEQ multiplex PCR was the method, and the copy in TCRdb shows in-frame clones only, minus some. Clone size and the V and J calls come from that table; the DNA yielded D and trimming. The sample holds 130,000 or so clones, just over 75% seen once. Germline V gives CDR1 LNHDA, CDR2 SQIVND (reference sequence). V gave up 6 bases and J gave up 0 bases; unmatched junction bases: 5. CDR3 length equals 15 residues. This clone was observed once. Sequencing used peripheral blood. This chain uses TRBV19 with TRBJ1-3; 7 bases fit TRBD1. This clonotype was obtained from a human donor in a cohort sampled during active COVID-19. The CDR3 sequence is CASRSQGGSGNTIYF. The CDR3 bases are TGTGCCAGTAGGAGCCAGGGGGGCTCTGGAAACACCATATATTTT.